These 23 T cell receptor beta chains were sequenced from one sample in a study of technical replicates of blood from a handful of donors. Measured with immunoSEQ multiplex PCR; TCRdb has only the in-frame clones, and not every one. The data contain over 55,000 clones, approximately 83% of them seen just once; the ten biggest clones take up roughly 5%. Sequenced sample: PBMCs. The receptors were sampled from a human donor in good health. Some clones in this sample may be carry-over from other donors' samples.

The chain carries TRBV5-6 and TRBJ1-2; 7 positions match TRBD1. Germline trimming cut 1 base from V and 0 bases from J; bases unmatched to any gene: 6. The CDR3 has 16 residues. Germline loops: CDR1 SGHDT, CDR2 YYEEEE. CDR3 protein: CASSLPGQVANYGYTF. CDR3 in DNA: TGTGCCAGCAGCTTGCCCGGACAGGTAGCTAACTATGGCTACACCTTC.

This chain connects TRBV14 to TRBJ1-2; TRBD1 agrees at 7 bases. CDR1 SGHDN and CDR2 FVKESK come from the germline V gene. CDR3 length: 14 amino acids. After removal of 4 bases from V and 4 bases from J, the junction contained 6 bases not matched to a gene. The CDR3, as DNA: TGTGCCAGCAGCCTACAGGGGACCGGCTATGGCTACACCTTC. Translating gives CASSLQGTGYGYTF.

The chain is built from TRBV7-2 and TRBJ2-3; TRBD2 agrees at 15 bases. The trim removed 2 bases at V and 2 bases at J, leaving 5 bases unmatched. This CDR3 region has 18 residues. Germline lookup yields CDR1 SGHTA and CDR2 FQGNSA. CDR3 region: CASSLPGLAGGYTDTQYF. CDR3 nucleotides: TGTGCCAGCAGCTTACCGGGACTAGCGGGGGGCTACACAGATACGCAGTATTTT.

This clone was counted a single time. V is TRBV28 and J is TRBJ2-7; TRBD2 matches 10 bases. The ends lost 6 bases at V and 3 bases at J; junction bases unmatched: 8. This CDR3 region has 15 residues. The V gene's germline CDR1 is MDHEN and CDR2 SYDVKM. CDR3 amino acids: CASSSHGTSDYEQYF. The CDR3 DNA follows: TGTGCCAGCAGCTCACACGGGACTAGCGACTACGAGCAGTACTTC.

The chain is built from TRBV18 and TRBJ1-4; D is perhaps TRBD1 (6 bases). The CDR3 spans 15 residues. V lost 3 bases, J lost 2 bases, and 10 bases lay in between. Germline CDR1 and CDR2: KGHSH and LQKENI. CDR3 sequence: CASSPGQATNEKLFF. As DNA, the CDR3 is TGTGCCAGCTCACCGGGACAAGCTACTAATGAAAAACTGTTTTTT.

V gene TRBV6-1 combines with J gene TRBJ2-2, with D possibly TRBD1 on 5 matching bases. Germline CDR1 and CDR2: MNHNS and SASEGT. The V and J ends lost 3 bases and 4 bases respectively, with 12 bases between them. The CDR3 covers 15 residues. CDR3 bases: TGTGCCAGCAGTGAGAGGACACGTCCCACCGGGGAGCTGTTTTTT. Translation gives CASSERTRPTGELFF.

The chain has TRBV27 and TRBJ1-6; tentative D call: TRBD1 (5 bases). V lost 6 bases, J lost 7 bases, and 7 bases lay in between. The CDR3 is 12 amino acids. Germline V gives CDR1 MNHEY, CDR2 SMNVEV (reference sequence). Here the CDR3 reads CASSGGNSPLHF. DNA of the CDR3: TGTGCCAGCAGCGGGGGAAATTCACCCCTCCACTTT.

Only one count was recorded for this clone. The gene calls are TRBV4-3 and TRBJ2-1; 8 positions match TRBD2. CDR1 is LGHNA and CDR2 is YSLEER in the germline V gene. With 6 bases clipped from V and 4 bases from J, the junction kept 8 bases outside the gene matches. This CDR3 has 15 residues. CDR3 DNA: TGCGCCAGCAGTCGGACTAGCTTACATTACAATGAGCAGTTCTTC. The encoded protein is CASSRTSLHYNEQFF.

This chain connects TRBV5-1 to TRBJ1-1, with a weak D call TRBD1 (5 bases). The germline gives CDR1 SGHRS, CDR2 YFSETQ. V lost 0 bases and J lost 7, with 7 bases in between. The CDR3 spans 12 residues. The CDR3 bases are TGCGCCAGCAGCTTGGCGGGGGGTGAAGCTTTCTTT. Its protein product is CASSLAGGEAFF.

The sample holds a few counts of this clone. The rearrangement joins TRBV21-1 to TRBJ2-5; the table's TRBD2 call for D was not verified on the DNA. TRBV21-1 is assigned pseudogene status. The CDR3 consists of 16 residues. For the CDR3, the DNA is TGTGCCAGCAGCTTTACACTAGCGGGAGGTGAAGAGACCCAGTACTTC. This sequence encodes CASSFTLAGGEETQYF.

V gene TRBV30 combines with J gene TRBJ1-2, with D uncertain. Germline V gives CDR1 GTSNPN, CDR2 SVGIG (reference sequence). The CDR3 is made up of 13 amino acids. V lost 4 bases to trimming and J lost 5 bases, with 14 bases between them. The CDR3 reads CAWNVYGRYGYTF. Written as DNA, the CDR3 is TGTGCCTGGAACGTATACGGGAGATATGGCTACACCTTC.

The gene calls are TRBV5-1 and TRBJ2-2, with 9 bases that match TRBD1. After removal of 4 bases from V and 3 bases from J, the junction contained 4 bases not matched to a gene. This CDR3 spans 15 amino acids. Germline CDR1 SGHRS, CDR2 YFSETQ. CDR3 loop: CASSMRTGDTGELFF. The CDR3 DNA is TGCGCCAGCAGCATGCGGACAGGGGACACCGGGGAGCTGTTTTTT.

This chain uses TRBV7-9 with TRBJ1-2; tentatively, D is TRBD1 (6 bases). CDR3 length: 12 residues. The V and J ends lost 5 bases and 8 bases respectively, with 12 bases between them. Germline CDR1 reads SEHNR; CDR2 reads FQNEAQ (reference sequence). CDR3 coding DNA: TGTGCCAGCAGCCCGGAGACAGGAGGCTACACCTTC. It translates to CASSPETGGYTF.

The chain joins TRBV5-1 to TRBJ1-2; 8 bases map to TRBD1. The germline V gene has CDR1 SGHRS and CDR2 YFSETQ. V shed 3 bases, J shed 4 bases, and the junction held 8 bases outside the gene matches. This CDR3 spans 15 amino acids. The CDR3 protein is CASSSSGQGGYGYTF. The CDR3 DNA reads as TGCGCCAGCAGCTCGTCAGGACAGGGCGGCTATGGCTACACCTTC. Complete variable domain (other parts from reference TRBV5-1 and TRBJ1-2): KAGVTQTPRYLIKTRGQQVTLSCSPISGHRSVSWYQQTPGQGLQFLFEYFSETQRNKGNFPGRFSGRQFSNSRSEMNVSTLELGDSALYLCASSSSGQGGYGYTFGSGTRLTVV.

CDR3 DNA sequence: TGTGCCAGCAGCCCCACGAGAGGGTTCGGGGATACGCAGTATTTT. Translating it yields CASSPTRGFGDTQYF. The J gene is TRBJ2-3, the V gene TRBV7-3; possibly TRBD2 for D (5 bases). The CDR3 consists of 15 residues. Germline CDR1 SGHTA, CDR2 FQGTGA. With 5 bases removed from V and 6 bases from J, the gap between germline ends came to 18 bases.

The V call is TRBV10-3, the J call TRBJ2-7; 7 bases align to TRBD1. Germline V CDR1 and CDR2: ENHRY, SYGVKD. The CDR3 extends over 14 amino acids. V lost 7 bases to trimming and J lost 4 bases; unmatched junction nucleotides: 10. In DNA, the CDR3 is TGTGCCATCAACCCAGGGGGTGCCTCGTACGAGCAGTACTTC. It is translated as CAINPGGASYEQYF.

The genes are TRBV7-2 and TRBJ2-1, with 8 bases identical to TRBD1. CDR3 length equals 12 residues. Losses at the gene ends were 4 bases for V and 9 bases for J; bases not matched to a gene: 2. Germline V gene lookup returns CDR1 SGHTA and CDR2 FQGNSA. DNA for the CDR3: TGTGCCAGCAGCTCTGGACAGGGTGAGCAGTTCTTC. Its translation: CASSSGQGEQFF.

CDR3 loop: CASSARTGGIGELFF. CDR3 sequence (DNA): TGTGCCAGCAGCGCACGGACAGGGGGTATCGGGGAGCTGTTTTTT. The V gene is TRBV7-6, the J gene TRBJ2-2, with 10 bases matching TRBD1. Trimming cost V 5 bases and J 7 bases; bases outside gene matches: 7. CDR1 and CDR2 (germline): SGHVS, FNYEAQ. This CDR3 is built from 15 residues.

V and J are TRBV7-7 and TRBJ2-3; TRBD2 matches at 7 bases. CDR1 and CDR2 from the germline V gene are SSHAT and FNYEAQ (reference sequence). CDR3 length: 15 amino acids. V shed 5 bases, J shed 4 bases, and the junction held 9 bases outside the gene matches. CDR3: CASSPTGGGPDTQYF. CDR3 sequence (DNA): TGTGCCAGCAGCCCTACGGGGGGTGGTCCAGATACGCAGTATTTT.

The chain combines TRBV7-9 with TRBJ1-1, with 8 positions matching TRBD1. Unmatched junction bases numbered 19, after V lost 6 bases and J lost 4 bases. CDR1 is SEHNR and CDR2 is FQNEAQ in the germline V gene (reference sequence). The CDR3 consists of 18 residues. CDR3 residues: CASSPSQGDLLFFTEAFF. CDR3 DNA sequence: TGTGCCAGCAGTCCATCACAGGGGGATCTTCTATTTTTCACTGAAGCTTTCTTT.

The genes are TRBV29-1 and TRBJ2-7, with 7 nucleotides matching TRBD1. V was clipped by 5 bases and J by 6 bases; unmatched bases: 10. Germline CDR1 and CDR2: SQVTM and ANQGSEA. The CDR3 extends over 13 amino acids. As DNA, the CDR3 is TGCAGCGTTTACACCGGGACAGAGACCGAGCAGTACTTC. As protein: CSVYTGTETEQYF.

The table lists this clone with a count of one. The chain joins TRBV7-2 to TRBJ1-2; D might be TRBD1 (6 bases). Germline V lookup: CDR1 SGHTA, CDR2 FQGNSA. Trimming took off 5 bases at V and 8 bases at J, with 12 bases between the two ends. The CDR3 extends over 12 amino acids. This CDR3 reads CASSPRTVGYTF. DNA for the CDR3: TGTGCCAGCAGCCCGCGGACAGTCGGCTACACCTTC.

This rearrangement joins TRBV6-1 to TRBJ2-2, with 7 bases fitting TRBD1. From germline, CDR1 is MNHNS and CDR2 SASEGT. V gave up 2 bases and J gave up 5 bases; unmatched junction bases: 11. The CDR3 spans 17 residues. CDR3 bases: TGTGCCAGCAGTGAACTCCGGGGACAGTGGTGGACCGGGGAGCTGTTTTTT. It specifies CASSELRGQWWTGELFF.